This paragraph reports one T cell receptor beta chain. Its antigen has not been determined. No much larger clonotype is one base removed from it; base qualities were not supplied. TCRbeta CDR3 regions were amplified from genomic DNA by means of the immunoSEQ Assay, a bias-controlled multiplex PCR. Processing in the source paper ran as follows. The number of nucleated cells in each sample was estimated from the amplification of reference gene primers within the assay. To quantify the absolute abundance of each unique TCRbeta CDR3 rearrangement, sequence reads were collapsed and filtered. For each sample, productive Simpson clonality was calculated as the square root of Simpson's diversity index across productive rearrangements. Imported from immuneACCESS, the table was reduced by TCRdb to in-frame sequences with V and J called. These copies leave out some clones; in studies compared against another copy, an unresolved V gene accounts for under half, and the cause of the remainder is not known. That table furnishes V, J and clone size, whereas the DNA furnished D and trimming. The sample profile shows 90,000 to 110,000 clones; roughly 84% of them were found once. The top ten clones comprise 6.5% to 8% of the sample.

This sample was taken from a study of blood T cell repertoires in COVID-19 (TCRdb year 2020). Looking at the study overall: Collaborator samples came from the United States, Italy and Spain and covered acute and convalescent phases of COVID-19. The repertoires were released in a freely available public database intended as a resource for research on the immune response to SARS-CoV-2. The prospective study material was composed of cDNA or gDNA derived from T cells, B-cell-depleted T cells, or PBMCs. Samples came from the ongoing ImmuneRACE study (first 160 participants) plus 1,254 subjects from 6 global collaborators. The dataset comprised deeply sampled blood TCRbeta repertoires from subjects exposed to, actively infected with, or recovered from COVID-19. The sample metadata nearly always contained a de-identified subject ID, COVID-19 status, age in years and sex. Where HLA class I and class II types were available, the types were taken from metadata supplied by the sample provider, not from assay-based typing.

Via the germline V gene, CDR1 is SGHRS and CDR2 YFSETQ. V lost 0 bases and J lost 7 bases, and the count of bases not matched to a germline gene is 14. The CDR3 starts with the cysteine, ends with the phenylalanine, and has 17 residues. Of all the DNA, just the CDR3 is kept, 51 bases in frame from base 1. Study-level results and caveats: The quantity of clinical and demographic metadata differed by source and by participant and was supplied without curation.

Whole blood was collected in K2EDTA tubes by collaborating institutions according to the institutions' own protocols. For TCRbeta analysis, collaborators shipped samples in one of three forms: frozen whole blood, isolated PBMCs, or DNA extracted from either of those sample types. The sequenced sample consisted of peripheral blood. Rearrangement joined TRBV5-1 to TRBJ1-2, with 8 central nucleotides matching TRBD1. The source of this sequence is a woman between 50 and 59 years old with acute or convalescent COVID-19. The bases are TGCGCCAGCAGCTTGGCCGGGCCCCTAGACAGGGGCCCTGGCTACACCTTC. Its protein product is CASSLAGPLDRGPGYTF.